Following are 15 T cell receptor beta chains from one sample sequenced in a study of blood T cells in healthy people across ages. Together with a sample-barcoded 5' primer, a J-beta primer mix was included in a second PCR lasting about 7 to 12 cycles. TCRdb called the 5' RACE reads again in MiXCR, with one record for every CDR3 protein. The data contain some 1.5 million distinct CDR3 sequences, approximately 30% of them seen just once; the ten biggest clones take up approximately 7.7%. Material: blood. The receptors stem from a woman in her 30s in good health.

The CDR3 nucleotides read TGTGCCAGCAGCGTAGACGGGACTAGCGGAGAGACCCAGTACTTC. Amino acids: CASSVDGTSGETQYF. The genes are TRBV9 and TRBJ2-5; 11 bases align to TRBD2. Losses at the gene ends were 0 bases for V and 4 bases for J; bases not matched to a gene: 2. The CDR3 is made up of 15 amino acids. Germline assignment: CDR1 SGDLS and CDR2 YYNGEE.

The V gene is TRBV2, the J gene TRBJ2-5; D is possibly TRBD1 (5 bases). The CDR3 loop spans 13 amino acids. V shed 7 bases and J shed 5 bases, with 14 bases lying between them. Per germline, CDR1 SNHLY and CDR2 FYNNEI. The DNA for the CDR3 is TGTGCCAGCACTCGACATGGGGCTGAGACCCAGTACTTC. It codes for CASTRHGAETQYF.

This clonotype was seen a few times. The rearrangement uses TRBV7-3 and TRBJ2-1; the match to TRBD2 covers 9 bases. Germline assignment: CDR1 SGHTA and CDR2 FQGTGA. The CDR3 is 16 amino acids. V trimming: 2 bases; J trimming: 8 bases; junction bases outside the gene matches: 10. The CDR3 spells CASSLVAGGGMDEQFF. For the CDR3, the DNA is TGTGCCAGCAGCTTAGTTGCGGGGGGGGGGATGGATGAGCAGTTCTTC.

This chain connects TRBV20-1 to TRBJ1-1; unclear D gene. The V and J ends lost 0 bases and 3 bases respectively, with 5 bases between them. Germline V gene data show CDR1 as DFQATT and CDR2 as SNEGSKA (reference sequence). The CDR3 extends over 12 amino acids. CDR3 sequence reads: CSARDLDTEAFF. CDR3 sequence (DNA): TGCAGTGCTAGAGATCTGGACACTGAAGCTTTCTTT.

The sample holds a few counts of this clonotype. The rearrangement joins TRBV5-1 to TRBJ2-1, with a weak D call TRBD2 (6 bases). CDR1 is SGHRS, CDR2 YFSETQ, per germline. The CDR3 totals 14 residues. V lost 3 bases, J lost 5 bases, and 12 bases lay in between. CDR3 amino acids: CASSYRDFDNEQFF. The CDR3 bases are TGCGCCAGCAGCTACCGGGACTTCGACAATGAGCAGTTCTTC. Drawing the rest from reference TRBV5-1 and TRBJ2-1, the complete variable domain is KAGVTQTPRYLIKTRGQQVTLSCSPISGHRSVSWYQQTPGQGLQFLFEYFSETQRNKGNFPGRFSGRQFSNSRSEMNVSTLELGDSALYLCASSYRDFDNEQFFGPGTRLTVL.

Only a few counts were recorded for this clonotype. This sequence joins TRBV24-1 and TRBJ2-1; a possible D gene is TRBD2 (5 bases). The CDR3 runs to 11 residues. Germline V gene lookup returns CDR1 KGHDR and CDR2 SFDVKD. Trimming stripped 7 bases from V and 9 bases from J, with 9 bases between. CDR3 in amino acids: CATSEGSEQFF. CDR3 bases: TGTGCCACCAGCGAGGGCTCTGAGCAGTTCTTC.

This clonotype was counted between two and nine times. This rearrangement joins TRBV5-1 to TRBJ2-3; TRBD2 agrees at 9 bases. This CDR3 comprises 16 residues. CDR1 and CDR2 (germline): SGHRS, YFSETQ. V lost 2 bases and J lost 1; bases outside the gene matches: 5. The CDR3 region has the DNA TGCGCCAGCAGCTTTTCGGCGGGGGGGGGCACAGATACGCAGTATTTT. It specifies CASSFSAGGGTDTQYF.

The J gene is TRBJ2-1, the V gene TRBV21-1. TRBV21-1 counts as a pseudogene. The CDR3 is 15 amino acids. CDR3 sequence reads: CASSNGGNSYNEQFF. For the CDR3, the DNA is TGTGCCAGCAGCAACGGCGGAAACTCCTACAATGAGCAGTTCTTC.

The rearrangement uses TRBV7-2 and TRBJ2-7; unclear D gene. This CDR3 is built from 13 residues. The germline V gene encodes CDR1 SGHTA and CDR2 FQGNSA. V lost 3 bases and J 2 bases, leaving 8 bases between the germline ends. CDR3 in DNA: TGTGCCAGCAGCTTTAGCCGGACCTACGAGCAGTACTTC. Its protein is CASSFSRTYEQYF.

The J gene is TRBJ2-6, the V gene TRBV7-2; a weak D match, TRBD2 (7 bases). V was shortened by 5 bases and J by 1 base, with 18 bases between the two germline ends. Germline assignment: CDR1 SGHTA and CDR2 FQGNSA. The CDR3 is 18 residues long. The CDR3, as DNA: TGTGCCAGCAGCCGACAAGGGGGACTAACTTCTGGGGCCAACGTCCTGACTTTC. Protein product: CASSRQGGLTSGANVLTF.

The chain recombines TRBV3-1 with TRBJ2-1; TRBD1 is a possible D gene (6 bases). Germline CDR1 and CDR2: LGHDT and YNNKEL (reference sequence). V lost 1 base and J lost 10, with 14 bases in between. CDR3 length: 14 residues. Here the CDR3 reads CASSQAQGLGEQFF. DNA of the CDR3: TGTGCCAGCAGCCAAGCCCAGGGGCTCGGAGAGCAGTTCTTC.

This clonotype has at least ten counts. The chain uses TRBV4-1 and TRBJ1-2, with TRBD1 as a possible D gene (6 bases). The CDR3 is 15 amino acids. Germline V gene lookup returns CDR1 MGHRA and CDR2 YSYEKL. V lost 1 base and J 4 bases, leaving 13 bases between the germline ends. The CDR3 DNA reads TGCGCCAGCAGCCAAGTCCGTAAGGGGGTCTATGGCTACACCTTC. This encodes CASSQVRKGVYGYTF.

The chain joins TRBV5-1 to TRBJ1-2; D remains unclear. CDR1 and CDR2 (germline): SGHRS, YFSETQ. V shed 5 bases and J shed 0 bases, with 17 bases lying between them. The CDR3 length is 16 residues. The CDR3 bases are TGCGCCAGCAGACTCGGATCAGCTGTCTCTAACTATGGCTACACCTTC. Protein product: CASRLGSAVSNYGYTF. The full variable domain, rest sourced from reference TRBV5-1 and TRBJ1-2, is KAGVTQTPRYLIKTRGQQVTLSCSPISGHRSVSWYQQTPGQGLQFLFEYFSETQRNKGNFPGRFSGRQFSNSRSEMNVSTLELGDSALYLCASRLGSAVSNYGYTFGSGTRLTVV.

CDR3 nucleotide sequence: TGTGCCATCAGTGTAGGGGCCAGCAGCTCCTACGAGCAGTACTTC. Residues: CAISVGASSSYEQYF. This chain joins TRBV10-3 and TRBJ2-7, with D possibly matching TRBD1 (5 bases). Germline CDR1 ENHRY, CDR2 SYGVKD. V was cut by 4 bases and J by 0 bases, with 13 bases left in between. The CDR3 runs to 15 residues.

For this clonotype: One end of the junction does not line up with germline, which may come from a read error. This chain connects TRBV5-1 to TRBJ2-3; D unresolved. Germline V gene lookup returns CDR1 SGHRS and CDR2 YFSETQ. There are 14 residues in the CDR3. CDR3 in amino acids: CAGSFDGFTDTQYF. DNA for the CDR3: TGCGCCGGCAGCTTTGACGGCTTCACAGATACGCAGTATTTT.